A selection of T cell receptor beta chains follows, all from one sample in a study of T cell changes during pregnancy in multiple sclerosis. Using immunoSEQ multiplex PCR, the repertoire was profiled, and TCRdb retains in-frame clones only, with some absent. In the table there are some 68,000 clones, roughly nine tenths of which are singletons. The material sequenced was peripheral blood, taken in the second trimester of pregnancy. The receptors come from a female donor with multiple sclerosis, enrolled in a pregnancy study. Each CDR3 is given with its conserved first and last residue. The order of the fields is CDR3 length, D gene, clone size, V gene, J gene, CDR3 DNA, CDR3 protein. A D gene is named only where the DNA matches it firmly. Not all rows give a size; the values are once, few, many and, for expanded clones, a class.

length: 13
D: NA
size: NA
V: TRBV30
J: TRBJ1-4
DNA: TGTGCCTGGAAAGCGGGAACTAATGAAAAACTGTTTTTT
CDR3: CAWKAGTNEKLFF

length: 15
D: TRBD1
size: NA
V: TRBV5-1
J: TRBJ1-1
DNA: TGCGCCAGCAGCCTCGGACAGGGTGGGAACACTGAAGCTTTCTTT
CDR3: CASSLGQGGNTEAFF

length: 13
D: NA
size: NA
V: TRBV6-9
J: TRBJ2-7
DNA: TGTGCCAGCAGTTATTGGGCAGCCTACGAGCAGTACTTC
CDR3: CASSYWAAYEQYF

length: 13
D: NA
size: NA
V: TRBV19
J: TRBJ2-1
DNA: TGTGCCAGCTGTAGCGGAATCTACAATGAGCAGTTCTTC
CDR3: CASCSGIYNEQFF

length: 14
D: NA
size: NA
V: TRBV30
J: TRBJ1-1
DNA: TGTGCCTGGAATTTCGGGGGGCCGAACACTGAAGCTTTCTTT
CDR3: CAWNFGGPNTEAFF

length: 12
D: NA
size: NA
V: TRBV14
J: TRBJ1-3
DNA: TGTGCCAGCAGCCAAGTAGGAAACACCATATATTTT
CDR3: CASSQVGNTIYF

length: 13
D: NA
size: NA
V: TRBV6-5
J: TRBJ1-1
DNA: TGTGCCAGCAGTTACTCCACATCGGGTGAAGCTTTCTTT
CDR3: CASSYSTSGEAFF

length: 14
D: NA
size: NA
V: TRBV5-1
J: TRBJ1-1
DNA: TGCGCCAGCAGCTTTCGTGACATGAACACTGAAGCTTTCTTT
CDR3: CASSFRDMNTEAFF

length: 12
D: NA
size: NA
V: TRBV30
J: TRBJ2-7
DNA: TGTGCCTGGAGTCCCACCCGGTACGAGCAGTACTTC
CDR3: CAWSPTRYEQYF

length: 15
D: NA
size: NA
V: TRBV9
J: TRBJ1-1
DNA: TGTGCCAGCAGCGTAGCTGTTGTGGGGGCCACTGAAGCTTTCTTT
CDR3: CASSVAVVGATEAFF

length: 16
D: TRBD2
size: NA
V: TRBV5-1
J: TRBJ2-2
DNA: TGCGCCAGCAGCTTGACCCTAGCGGAGAACACCGGGGAGCTGTTTTTT
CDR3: CASSLTLAENTGELFF

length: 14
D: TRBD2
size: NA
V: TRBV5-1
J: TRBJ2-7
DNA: TGCGCCAGCAGCACTACTGGGGAGGGGTTCGAGCAGTACTTC
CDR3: CASSTTGEGFEQYF

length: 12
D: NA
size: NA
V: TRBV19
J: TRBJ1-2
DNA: TGTGCCAGTTCTTCCTATAACTATGGCTACACCTTC
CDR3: CASSSYNYGYTF

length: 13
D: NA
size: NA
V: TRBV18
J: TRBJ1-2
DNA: TGTGCCAGCTCACCATCTGACAGCTATGGCTACACCTTC
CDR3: CASSPSDSYGYTF

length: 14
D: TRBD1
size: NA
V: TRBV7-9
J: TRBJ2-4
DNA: TGTGCCAGCAGCGGACAGGGGGCCAAAAACATTCAGTACTTC
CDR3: CASSGQGAKNIQYF

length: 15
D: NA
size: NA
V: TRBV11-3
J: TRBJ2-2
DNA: TGTGCCAGCAGTCAAGATATGCGTCGCCCCGGGGAGCTGTTTTTT
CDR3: CASSQDMRRPGELFF

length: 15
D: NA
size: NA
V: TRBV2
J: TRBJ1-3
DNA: TGTGCCAGCAGTGATCTCGGGGGTAGTGGAAACACCATATATTTT
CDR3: CASSDLGGSGNTIYF

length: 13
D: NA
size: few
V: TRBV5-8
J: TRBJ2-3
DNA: TGTGCCAGCAGCTTGCCCCCGACAGATACGCAGTATTTT
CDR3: CASSLPPTDTQYF

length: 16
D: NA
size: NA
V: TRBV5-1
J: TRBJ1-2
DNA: TGCGCCAGCAGCTTGCTGTTTAGTAATGGGGAGGATGGCTACACCTTC
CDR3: CASSLLFSNGEDGYTF

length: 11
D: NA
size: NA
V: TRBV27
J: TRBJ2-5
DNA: TGTGCCAGCATAAGCGGGCAGACCCAGTACTTC
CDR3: CASISGQTQYF

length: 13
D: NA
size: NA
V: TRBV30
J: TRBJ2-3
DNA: TGTGCCTGGAGTCCTTCGGGCACAGATACGCAGTATTTT
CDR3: CAWSPSGTDTQYF

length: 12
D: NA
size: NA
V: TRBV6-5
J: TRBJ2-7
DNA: TGTGCCGTACAGACAAACTCCTACGAGCAGTACTTC
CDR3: CAVQTNSYEQYF

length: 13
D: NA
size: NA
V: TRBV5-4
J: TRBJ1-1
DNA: TGTGCCAGCAGCTCGCAGGGTAACACTGAAGCTTTCTTT
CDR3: CASSSQGNTEAFF

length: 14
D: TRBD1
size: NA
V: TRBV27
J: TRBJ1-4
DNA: TGTGCCAGCAGTACATCCGGGACAGCCGCCGTAGTGTTTTTT
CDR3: CASSTSGTAAVVFF

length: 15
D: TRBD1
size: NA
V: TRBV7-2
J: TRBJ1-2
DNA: TGTGCCAGCAGCTTGGGCAGGGGGCTTGGCTATGGCTACACCTTC
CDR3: CASSLGRGLGYGYTF

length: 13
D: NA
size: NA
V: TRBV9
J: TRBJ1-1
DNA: TGTGCCAGCAGTGCGGACATGAACACTGAAGCTTTCTTT
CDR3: CASSADMNTEAFF

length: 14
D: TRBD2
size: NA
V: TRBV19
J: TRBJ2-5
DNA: TGTGCCAGTAGTAAAGCGGGAGCCCGGGAGACCCAGTACTTC
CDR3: CASSKAGARETQYF

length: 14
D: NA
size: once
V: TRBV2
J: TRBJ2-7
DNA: TGTGCCAGCCTCGGGGCTAGCGATCGCTACGAGCAGTACTTC
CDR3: CASLGASDRYEQYF

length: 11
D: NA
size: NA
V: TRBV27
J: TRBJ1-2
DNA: TGTGCCAAGGAGCTTAACTATGGCTACACCTTC
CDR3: CAKELNYGYTF

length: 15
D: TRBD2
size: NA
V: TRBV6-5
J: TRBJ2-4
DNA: TGTGCCAGCAGTCCCTCCACTAGCGGGAGGCACATTCAGTACTTC
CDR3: CASSPSTSGRHIQYF

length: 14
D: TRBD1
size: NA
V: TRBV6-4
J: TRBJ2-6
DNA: TGTGCCAGCGCTCAGGGGGCCGGGGCCAACGTCCTGACTTTC
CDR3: CASAQGAGANVLTF